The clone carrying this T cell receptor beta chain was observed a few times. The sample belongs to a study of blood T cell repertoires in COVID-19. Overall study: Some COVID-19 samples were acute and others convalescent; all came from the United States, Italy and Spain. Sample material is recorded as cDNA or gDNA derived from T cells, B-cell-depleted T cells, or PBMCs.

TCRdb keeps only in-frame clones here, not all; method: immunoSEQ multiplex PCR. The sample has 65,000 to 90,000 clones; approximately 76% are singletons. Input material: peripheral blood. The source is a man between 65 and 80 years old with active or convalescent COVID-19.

CDR3 loop: CASSGQGGNQPQHF. The DNA of the CDR3 is TGTGCCAGTAGTGGCCAGGGGGGCAATCAGCCCCAGCATTTT. The chain combines TRBV19 with TRBJ1-5; 7 nucleotides line up with TRBD1. CDR1 is LNHDA, CDR2 SQIVND, per germline (reference sequence). This CDR3 contains 14 residues. The junction had 3 bases not matched to a gene; V was cut back by 5 bases and J by 2 bases.